These T cell receptor beta chains were read from a single sample in a study of blood T cell repertoires in COVID-19. Here immunoSEQ multiplex PCR was the method, and the copy in TCRdb shows in-frame clones only, minus some. The sample has 310,000 or so clones; roughly 89% are singletons. What was sequenced was PBMCs or T cells enriched from blood (not recorded which). These receptors came from a woman aged 18-30 years who had recovered from COVID-19. The CDR3 runs from the conserved cysteine through the conserved F or W. Fields, in order: V gene, J gene, clone size, D gene, CDR3 protein, CDR3 DNA. A D gene is named only where the DNA matches it firmly. Not every row has a clone size; where given, it reads once, few, many or a size class.

>TRBV4-3|TRBJ1-2|NA|NA
CASSQVLRGGYGYTF
TGCGCCAGCAGCCAAGTGTTGCGGGGCGGGTATGGCTACACCTTC
>TRBV19|TRBJ1-5|NA|NA
CASSSQGQSINQPQHF
TGTGCCAGTAGTAGCCAAGGACAGTCGATCAATCAGCCCCAGCATTTT
>TRBV5-5|TRBJ1-1|NA|NA
CASSLGPGARTEAFF
TGTGCCAGCAGCTTGGGCCCTGGGGCGCGGACTGAAGCTTTCTTT
>TRBV2|TRBJ1-2|NA|TRBD1
CASSPGQGDVNGYTF
TGTGCCAGCAGCCCGGGACAGGGGGATGTTAATGGCTACACCTTC
>TRBV28|TRBJ1-5|NA|NA
CASSLPPGAADSNQPQHF
TGTGCCAGCAGTTTACCCCCAGGGGCCGCGGACAGCAATCAGCCCCAGCATTTT
>TRBV6-6|TRBJ2-7|NA|NA
CASSLVGGYEQYF
TGTGCCAGCAGCCTCGTGGGGGGCTACGAGCAGTACTTC
>TRBV10-3|TRBJ2-7|NA|NA
CAISESPRQLRASYEQYF
TGTGCCATCAGTGAGTCCCCGAGACAGCTTAGGGCTTCCTACGAGCAGTACTTC
>TRBV18|TRBJ2-5|NA|NA
CASSQGDQETQYF
TGTGCCAGCTCACAGGGGGACCAAGAGACCCAGTACTTC
>TRBV28|TRBJ1-2|NA|NA
CASSSPGRDYGYTF
TGTGCCAGCAGTTCTCCAGGGAGGGACTATGGCTACACCTTC
>TRBV5-1|TRBJ1-1|NA|NA
CASSLGLPNTEAFF
TGCGCCAGCAGCCTGGGACTCCCGAACACTGAAGCTTTCTTT
>TRBV30|TRBJ1-6|NA|NA
CASSGHLSYNSPLHF
TGTGCCTCCTCGGGACACCTCTCCTATAATTCACCCCTCCACTTT
>TRBV5-5|TRBJ1-2|NA|NA
CASSLAGQARGYTF
TGTGCCAGCAGCTTGGCCGGCCAGGCTCGCGGCTACACCTTC
>TRBV11-2|TRBJ2-1|NA|NA
CASSLVAGPFPNEQFF
TGTGCCAGCAGCTTAGTGGCAGGGCCCTTCCCAAATGAGCAGTTCTTC
>TRBV11-2|TRBJ2-4|NA|NA
CASSPTGSKNIQYF
TGTGCCAGCAGCCCCACGGGTTCCAAAAACATTCAGTACTTC
>TRBV27|TRBJ1-5|NA|NA
CASRILGGDSNQPQHF
TGTGCCAGCCGTATCCTGGGGGGGGATAGCAATCAGCCCCAGCATTTT
>TRBV7-2|TRBJ1-2|NA|NA
CASSLGSRNYGYTF
TGTGCCAGCAGCTTAGGCTCCAGGAACTATGGCTACACCTTC
>TRBV6-2/TRBV6-3|TRBJ1-1|NA|TRBD1
CASSSWDSPMNTEAFF
TGTGCCAGCAGTTCGTGGGACAGCCCGATGAACACTGAAGCTTTCTTT
>TRBV4-2|TRBJ1-6|once|NA
CASSQVARPLHF
TGTGCCAGCAGCCAAGTTGCTAGGCCCCTCCACTTT
>TRBV30|TRBJ1-3|NA|NA
CAWSRGTFAGNTIYF
TGTGCCTGGAGTAGGGGGACATTCGCTGGAAACACCATATATTTT
>TRBV5-5|TRBJ2-2|NA|TRBD2
CASSLELERERNTGELFF
TGTGCCAGCAGCTTGGAACTCGAGCGGGAGCGGAACACCGGGGAGCTGTTTTTT
>TRBV6-5|TRBJ2-7|NA|TRBD2
CACRGLAGEGYEQYF
TGTGCCTGCAGGGGACTAGCGGGAGAAGGCTACGAGCAGTACTTC
>TRBV5-4|TRBJ2-3|NA|TRBD1
CASSLAPTGGGDTQYF
TGTGCCAGCAGCTTGGCCCCGACAGGGGGCGGTGATACGCAGTATTTT
>TRBV10-3|TRBJ1-1|NA|TRBD1
CAISESGTGGAEAFF
TGTGCCATCAGTGAGTCGGGGACAGGAGGGGCCGAAGCTTTCTTT
>TRBV28|TRBJ1-1|NA|NA
CASSLPVVDKYNTEAFF
TGTGCCAGCAGTTTACCCGTTGTGGACAAATACAACACTGAAGCTTTCTTT
>TRBV28|TRBJ1-5|NA|NA
CASRGDGFQTANNQPQHF
TGTGCCAGCAGAGGTGACGGGTTCCAGACAGCTAACAATCAGCCCCAGCATTTT
>TRBV4-1|TRBJ1-6|NA|TRBD1
CASSQSGTDTSNSPLHF
TGCGCCAGCAGCCAGTCCGGGACAGACACATCGAATTCACCCCTCCACTTT
>TRBV20-1|TRBJ1-4|NA|NA
CSASLGGGEKLFF
TGCAGTGCTAGTTTGGGGGGGGGTGAAAAACTGTTTTTT
>TRBV6-5|TRBJ2-7|NA|TRBD1
CASSPTGSRRYEQYF
TGTGCCAGCAGCCCGACAGGGTCCAGACGCTACGAGCAGTACTTC
>TRBV4-1|TRBJ2-3|NA|TRBD1
CASSQDRGGNTDTQYF
TGCGCCAGCAGCCAGGACAGGGGGGGAAACACAGATACGCAGTATTTT
>TRBV7-2|TRBJ1-6|NA|TRBD1
CASSWARGNSPLHF
TGTGCCAGCAGCTGGGCCAGGGGGAATTCACCCCTCCACTTT
>TRBV28|TRBJ1-2|NA|TRBD1
CASSGTGGYYGYTF
TGTGCCAGCAGCGGGACAGGGGGCTACTATGGCTACACCTTC
>TRBV7-9|TRBJ2-3|once|TRBD2
CASSPFSGGATDTQYF
TGTGCCAGCAGCCCATTCTCCGGGGGGGCCACAGATACGCAGTATTTT
>TRBV19|TRBJ2-5|NA|TRBD1
CASSKPRRTGGVETQYF
TGTGCCAGTAGTAAGCCCCGGAGGACAGGGGGAGTGGAGACCCAGTACTTC
>TRBV7-2|TRBJ2-1|NA|TRBD2
CASSSPTKSGSSSYNEQFF
TGTGCCAGCAGCTCTCCGACAAAAAGCGGGAGTAGTTCCTACAATGAGCAGTTCTTC
>TRBV4-3|TRBJ2-7|NA|NA
CASSRETTGYEQYF
TGCGCCAGCAGCCGTGAGACCACAGGGTACGAGCAGTACTTC
>TRBV4-1|TRBJ2-7|NA|TRBD1
CASSQEAGQGVIGESHEQYF
TGCGCCAGCAGCCAAGAAGCCGGACAGGGGGTTATCGGCGAATCCCACGAGCAGTACTTC
>TRBV27|TRBJ1-1|NA|NA
CASSLSPPGTEAFF
TGTGCCAGCAGTTTATCGCCCCCCGGCACTGAAGCTTTCTTT
>TRBV6-5|TRBJ2-7|NA|NA
CASSTEGEQYF
TGTGCCAGCAGTACGGAGGGCGAGCAGTACTTC
>TRBV9|TRBJ1-1|NA|NA
CASSGSGGGAFF
TGTGCCAGCAGCGGTAGTGGGGGAGGAGCTTTCTTT
>TRBV7-2|TRBJ1-6|NA|TRBD1
CASSPPGDRGLSPLHF
TGTGCCAGCAGCCCCCCCGGCGACAGGGGGCTTTCACCCCTCCACTTT
>TRBV27|TRBJ2-7|NA|TRBD1
CASSLFPPGQLLYEQYF
TGTGCCAGCAGTTTATTTCCCCCGGGACAGCTACTCTACGAGCAGTACTTC
>TRBV2|TRBJ2-5|NA|NA
CASSELAWETQYF
TGTGCCAGCAGTGAACTAGCATGGGAGACCCAGTACTTC
>TRBV7-9|TRBJ1-1|NA|TRBD1
CASSLPGQELVEAFF
TGTGCCAGCAGCCTCCCGGGACAGGAGCTCGTTGAAGCTTTCTTT
>TRBV15|TRBJ2-2|once|NA
CATSRELHRTGELFF
TGTGCCACCAGCAGAGAACTCCACCGAACCGGGGAGCTGTTTTTT
>TRBV5-5|TRBJ2-7|NA|NA
CASSLFPTGPYEQYF
TGTGCCAGCAGCTTGTTTCCAACAGGCCCCTACGAGCAGTACTTC
>TRBV20-1|TRBJ2-7|NA|NA
CSARSTYEQYF
TGCAGTGCTAGATCTACCTACGAGCAGTACTTC
>TRBV7-2|TRBJ1-1|NA|NA
CASSLRQGTEAFF
TGTGCCAGCAGCCTACGTCAGGGCACTGAAGCTTTCTTT
>TRBV2|TRBJ1-1|NA|TRBD1
CASGQGRNTEAFF
TGTGCCTCGGGACAGGGGAGGAACACTGAAGCTTTCTTT